This record looks at one T cell receptor beta chain sequence and its context. The antigen remains undetermined. From germline, CDR1 is SGHVS and CDR2 FNYEAQ. The V and J ends lost 5 bases and 0 bases respectively, with 14 bases between them. The CDR3 is made up of 15 amino acids. The data originate from a study of T cells in Graves' hyperthyroidism and ophthalmopathy. General observations from the study: Progression to ophthalmopathy was predicted a median of approximately 6.4 months early.

Diagnoses were established using clinical symptoms, serum thyroxine and TRAb, thyroid ultrasound and orbital computed tomography. This sample holds PBMCs from 9.5 to 10 ml fresh peripheral blood. TCR beta CDR3 regions were amplified from RNA transcripts. The primer set for the first-round RT-PCR of the TCR CDR3 was HTBI. TCRdb redid the calling of the multiplex PCR reads with MiXCR, one entry per CDR3 protein. The sample includes hundreds of thousands of distinct CDR3 sequences, roughly 13% of them seen just once. The clonotype was recovered from a woman younger than 30 with Graves' hyperthyroidism. The sequencing input was blood. The chain uses TRBV7-6 and TRBJ2-7, with D hard to call. CDR3 loop: CASSPHLLNSYEQYF. Here the CDR3 DNA reads TGTGCCAGCAGCCCTCACTTATTGAACTCCTACGAGCAGTACTTC.